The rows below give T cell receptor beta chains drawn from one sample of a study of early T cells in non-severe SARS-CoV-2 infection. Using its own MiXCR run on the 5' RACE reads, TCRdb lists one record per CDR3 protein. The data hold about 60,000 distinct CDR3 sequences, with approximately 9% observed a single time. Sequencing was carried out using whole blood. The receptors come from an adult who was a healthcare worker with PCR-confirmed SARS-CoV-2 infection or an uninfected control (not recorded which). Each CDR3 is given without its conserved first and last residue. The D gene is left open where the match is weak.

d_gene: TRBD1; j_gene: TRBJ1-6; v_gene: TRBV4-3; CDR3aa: ASARDRHNSPLH
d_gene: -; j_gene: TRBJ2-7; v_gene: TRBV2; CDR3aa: ASSTTLGGGEQY
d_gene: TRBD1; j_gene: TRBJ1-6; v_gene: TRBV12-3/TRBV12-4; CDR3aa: ASSLGTGHNSPLH
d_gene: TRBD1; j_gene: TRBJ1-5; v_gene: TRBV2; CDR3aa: ASSGQGSGNQPQH
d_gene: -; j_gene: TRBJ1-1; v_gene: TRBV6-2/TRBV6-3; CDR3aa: ASSYLTEAF
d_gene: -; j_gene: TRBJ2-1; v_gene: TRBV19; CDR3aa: ASSIGVNYNEQF
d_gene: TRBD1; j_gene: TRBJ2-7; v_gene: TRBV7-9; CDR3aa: ASTDRGAYEQY
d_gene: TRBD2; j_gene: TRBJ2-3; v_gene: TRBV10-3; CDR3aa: AISDSGTTDTQY
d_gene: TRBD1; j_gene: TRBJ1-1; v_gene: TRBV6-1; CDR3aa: ATDRGNTEAF
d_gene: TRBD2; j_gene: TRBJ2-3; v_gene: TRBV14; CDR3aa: ASSPRRSGRGFATTDTQY
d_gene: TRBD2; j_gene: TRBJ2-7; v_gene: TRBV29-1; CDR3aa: SVVKTSGSYEQY
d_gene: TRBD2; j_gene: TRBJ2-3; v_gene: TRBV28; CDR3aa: ACAWSKAGTDTQY
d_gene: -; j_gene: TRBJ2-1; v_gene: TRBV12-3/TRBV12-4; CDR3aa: ASSLRTGTGDEQF
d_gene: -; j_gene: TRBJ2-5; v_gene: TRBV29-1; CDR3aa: SVVSGSSETQY
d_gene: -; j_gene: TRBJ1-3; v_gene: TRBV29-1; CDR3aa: SAETVSGNTIY
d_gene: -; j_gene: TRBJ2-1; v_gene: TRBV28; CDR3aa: ASSSLSSSYNEQF
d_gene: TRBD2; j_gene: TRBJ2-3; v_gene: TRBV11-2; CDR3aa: ASSLDRLAGSTDTQY
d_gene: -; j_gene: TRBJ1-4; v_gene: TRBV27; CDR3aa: ASSRGQIWANEKLF
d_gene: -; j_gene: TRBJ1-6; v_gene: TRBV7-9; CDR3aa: ASSLEQGYSPLH
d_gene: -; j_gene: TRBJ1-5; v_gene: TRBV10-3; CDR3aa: ATRTGDSNQPQH
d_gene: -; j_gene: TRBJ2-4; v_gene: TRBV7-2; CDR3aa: ASSQRPGMGVAGKNIQY
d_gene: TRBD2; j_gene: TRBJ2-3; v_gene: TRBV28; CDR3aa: ASSLYGGRTDTQY
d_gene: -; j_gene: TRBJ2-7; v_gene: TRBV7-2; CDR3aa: ASEENYEQY
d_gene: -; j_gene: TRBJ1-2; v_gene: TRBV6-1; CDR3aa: ATRGPYGYT
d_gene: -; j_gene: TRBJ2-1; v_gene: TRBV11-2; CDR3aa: ASSLDRTANEQF
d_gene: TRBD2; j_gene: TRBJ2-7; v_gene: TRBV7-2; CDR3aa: ASSLASSGGYEQY
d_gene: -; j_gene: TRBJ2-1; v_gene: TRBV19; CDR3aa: ASSITGSSHEQF
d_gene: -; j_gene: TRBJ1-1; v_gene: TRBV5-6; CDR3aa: ASSLPMGVEAF
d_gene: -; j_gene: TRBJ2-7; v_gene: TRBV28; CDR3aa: ASSFSRAGTYEQY
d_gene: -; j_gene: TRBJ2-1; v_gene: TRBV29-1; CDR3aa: SVEERTDEQF
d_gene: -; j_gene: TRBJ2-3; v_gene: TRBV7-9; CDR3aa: ALFGSTDTQY
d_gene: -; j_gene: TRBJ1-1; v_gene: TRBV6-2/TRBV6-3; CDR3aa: ASTLAIGPTEAF
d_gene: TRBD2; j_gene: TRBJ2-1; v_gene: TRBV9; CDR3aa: ASSASSPGLAGNEQF
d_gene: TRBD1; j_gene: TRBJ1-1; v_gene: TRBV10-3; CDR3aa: AISAVGQVMNTEAF
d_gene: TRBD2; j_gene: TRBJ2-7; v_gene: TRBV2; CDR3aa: ASSKGTSGYEQY
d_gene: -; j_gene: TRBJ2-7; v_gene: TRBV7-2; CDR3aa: ASSLSGGWTYEQY
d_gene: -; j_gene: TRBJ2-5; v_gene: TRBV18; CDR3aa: ASSPPVPETQY
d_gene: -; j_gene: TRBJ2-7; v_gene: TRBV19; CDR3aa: ASSIAPPGHYEQY
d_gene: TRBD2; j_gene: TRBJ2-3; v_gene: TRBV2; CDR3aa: ASRPGLVEADTQY
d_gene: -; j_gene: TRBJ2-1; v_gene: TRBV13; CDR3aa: ASSRLRAGTDDYNEQF
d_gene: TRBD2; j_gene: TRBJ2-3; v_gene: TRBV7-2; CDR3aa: ASSTPTRLAGRY
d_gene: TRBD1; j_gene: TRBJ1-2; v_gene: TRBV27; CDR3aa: ASSSLSGTGGTNYGYT